These T cell receptor beta chains were read from a single sample in a study of monozygotic twins with inflammatory bowel disease. From the 5' RACE reads, TCRdb lists one entry per CDR3 protein and no DNA. The table gives some 200,000 distinct CDR3 sequences; the top ten clones make up roughly 8% of it. Sequenced input: blood. Receptors originate from a human donor with ulcerative colitis or Crohn's disease, or a healthy co-twin of an affected twin (not recorded which). The CDR3 runs from the conserved cysteine through the conserved F or W.

J gene: TRBJ2-1; V gene: TRBV20-1; CDR3 protein: CSARDPMVDEQFF
J gene: TRBJ2-7; V gene: TRBV7-9; CDR3 protein: CASSLYPGSSYEQYF
J gene: TRBJ2-3; V gene: TRBV20-1; CDR3 protein: CSARRGGSTDTQYF
J gene: TRBJ1-2; V gene: TRBV5-5; CDR3 protein: CASSLRGSGSGFGYGYTF
J gene: TRBJ2-2; V gene: TRBV7-8; CDR3 protein: CASSLAARGVTGELFF
J gene: TRBJ2-1; V gene: TRBV20-1; CDR3 protein: CSARSWGAGNYNEQFF
J gene: TRBJ1-4; V gene: TRBV5-1; CDR3 protein: CASSLVPGQREKLFF
J gene: TRBJ2-7; V gene: TRBV20-1; CDR3 protein: CSAPRDRGPEQYF
J gene: TRBJ2-7; V gene: TRBV5-4; CDR3 protein: CASSPSSSLYEQYF
J gene: TRBJ2-3; V gene: TRBV4-3; CDR3 protein: CASSPGESADTQYF
J gene: TRBJ1-2; V gene: TRBV29-1; CDR3 protein: CSAGDLAYGYTF
J gene: TRBJ1-2; V gene: TRBV19; CDR3 protein: CASTREEGKGYTF
J gene: TRBJ1-1; V gene: TRBV6-6; CDR3 protein: CASSRGGDTEAFF
J gene: TRBJ2-1; V gene: TRBV4-3; CDR3 protein: CASSPRTSGSYFYNEQFF
J gene: TRBJ2-7; V gene: TRBV20-1; CDR3 protein: CSARGQLGTGNPDEQYF
J gene: TRBJ1-3; V gene: TRBV12-3/TRBV12-4; CDR3 protein: CASSPGILSGNTIYF
J gene: TRBJ2-1; V gene: TRBV7-3; CDR3 protein: CASSVQGLEQFF
J gene: TRBJ2-4; V gene: TRBV7-9; CDR3 protein: CASSSRGTSSENIQYF
J gene: TRBJ1-1; V gene: TRBV29-1; CDR3 protein: CSVERQGLNTEAFF
J gene: TRBJ2-7; V gene: TRBV14; CDR3 protein: CASSQYPTGASYEQYF
J gene: TRBJ1-1; V gene: TRBV12-3/TRBV12-4; CDR3 protein: CASSSQQLTGTLEAFF
J gene: TRBJ2-1; V gene: TRBV20-1; CDR3 protein: CSAQGQGAYNEQFF
J gene: TRBJ2-1; V gene: TRBV24-1; CDR3 protein: CAAGTYYNEQFF
J gene: TRBJ1-2; V gene: TRBV12-3/TRBV12-4; CDR3 protein: CASSEYPGEVYGYTF
J gene: TRBJ1-3; V gene: TRBV3-1; CDR3 protein: CASSTQGAGNTIYF
J gene: TRBJ1-2; V gene: TRBV5-1; CDR3 protein: CASSLDVVGARGGYTF
J gene: TRBJ2-1; V gene: TRBV20-1; CDR3 protein: CSATLLAGGLGSYNEQFF
J gene: TRBJ2-1; V gene: TRBV20-1; CDR3 protein: CSARGSAGYNEQFF
J gene: TRBJ2-4; V gene: TRBV28; CDR3 protein: CASSNRDTKNMQYF
J gene: TRBJ2-7; V gene: TRBV28; CDR3 protein: CASSDRTGPYEQYF
J gene: TRBJ1-1; V gene: TRBV10-3; CDR3 protein: CAISESEGGSNTEAFF
J gene: TRBJ2-5; V gene: TRBV12-3/TRBV12-4; CDR3 protein: CASSLRAGQQETQYF
J gene: TRBJ1-4; V gene: TRBV6-1; CDR3 protein: CASSEGDRRNEKLFF
J gene: TRBJ1-6; V gene: TRBV7-8; CDR3 protein: CASSLAEAPLHF
J gene: TRBJ1-2; V gene: TRBV20-1; CDR3 protein: CSARTLGRQNYGYTF
J gene: TRBJ1-2; V gene: TRBV4-3; CDR3 protein: CASSQDRGTNAYGYTF
J gene: TRBJ2-7; V gene: TRBV12-3/TRBV12-4; CDR3 protein: CASSPLAGAYEQYF
J gene: TRBJ1-5; V gene: TRBV6-2/TRBV6-3; CDR3 protein: CASSYGFGKGHNQPQHF
J gene: TRBJ2-7; V gene: TRBV28; CDR3 protein: CASSPWQGTEQYF
J gene: TRBJ2-1; V gene: TRBV20-1; CDR3 protein: CSASKGQIYNEQFF
J gene: TRBJ2-7; V gene: TRBV7-2; CDR3 protein: CASSLRQNRYEQYF
J gene: TRBJ2-1; V gene: TRBV4-2; CDR3 protein: CASSQEPGLESSYNEQFF